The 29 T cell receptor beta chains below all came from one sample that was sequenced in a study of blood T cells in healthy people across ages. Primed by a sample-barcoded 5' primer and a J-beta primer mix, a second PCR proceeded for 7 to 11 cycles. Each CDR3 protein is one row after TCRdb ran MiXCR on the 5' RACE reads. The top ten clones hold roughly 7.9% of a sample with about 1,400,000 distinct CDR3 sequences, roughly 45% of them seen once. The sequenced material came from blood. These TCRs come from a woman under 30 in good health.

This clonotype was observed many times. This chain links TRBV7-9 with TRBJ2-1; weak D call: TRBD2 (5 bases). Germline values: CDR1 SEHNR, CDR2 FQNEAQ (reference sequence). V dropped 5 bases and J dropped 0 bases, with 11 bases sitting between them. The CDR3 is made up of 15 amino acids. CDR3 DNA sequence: TGTGCCAGCAGCCCAGCGGTTATCTCCTACAATGAGCAGTTCTTC. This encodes CASSPAVISYNEQFF.

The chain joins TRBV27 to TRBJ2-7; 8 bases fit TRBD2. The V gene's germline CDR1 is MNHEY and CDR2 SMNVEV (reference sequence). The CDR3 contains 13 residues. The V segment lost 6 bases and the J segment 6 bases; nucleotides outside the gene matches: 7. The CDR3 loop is CASSPSGGSEQYF. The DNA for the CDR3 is TGTGCCAGCAGCCCCAGCGGGGGTAGCGAGCAGTACTTC.

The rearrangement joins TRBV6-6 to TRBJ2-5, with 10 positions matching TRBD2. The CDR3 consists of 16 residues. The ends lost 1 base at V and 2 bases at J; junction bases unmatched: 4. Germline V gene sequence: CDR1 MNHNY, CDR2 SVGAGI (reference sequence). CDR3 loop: CASSYLSGGVQETQYF. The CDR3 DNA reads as TGTGCCAGCAGTTACTTAAGCGGGGGGGTACAAGAGACCCAGTACTTC.

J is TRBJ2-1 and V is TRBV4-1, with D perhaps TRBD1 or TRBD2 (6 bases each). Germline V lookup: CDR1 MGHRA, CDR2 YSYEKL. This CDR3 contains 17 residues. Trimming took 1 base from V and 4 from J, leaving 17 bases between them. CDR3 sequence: CASSQGTGAIGYNEQFF. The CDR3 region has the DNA TGCGCCAGCAGCCAAGGGACGGGGGCAATAGGGTACAATGAGCAGTTCTTC.

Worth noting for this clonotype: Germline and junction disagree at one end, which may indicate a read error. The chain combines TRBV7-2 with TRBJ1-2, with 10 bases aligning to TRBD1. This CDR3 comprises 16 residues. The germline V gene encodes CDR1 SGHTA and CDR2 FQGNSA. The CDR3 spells CASSTRTGGANYGCTF. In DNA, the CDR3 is TGTGCCAGCAGCACCCGGACAGGGGGAGCTAACTATGGCTGCACCTTC.

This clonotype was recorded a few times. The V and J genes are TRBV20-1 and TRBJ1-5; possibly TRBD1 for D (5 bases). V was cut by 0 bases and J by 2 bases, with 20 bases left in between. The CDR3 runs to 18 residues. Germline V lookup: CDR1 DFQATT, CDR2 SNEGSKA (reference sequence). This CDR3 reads CSARDPRGFRERNQPQHF. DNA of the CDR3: TGCAGTGCTAGAGATCCGCGGGGCTTCAGGGAGCGCAATCAGCCCCAGCATTTT.

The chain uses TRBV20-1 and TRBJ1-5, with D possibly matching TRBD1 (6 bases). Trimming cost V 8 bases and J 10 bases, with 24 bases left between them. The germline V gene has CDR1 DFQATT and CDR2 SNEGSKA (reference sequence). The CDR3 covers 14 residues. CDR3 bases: TGCAGTTCTGGAGAGAGGGACACCTACGCCCCCCAGCATTTT. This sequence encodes CSSGERDTYAPQHF.

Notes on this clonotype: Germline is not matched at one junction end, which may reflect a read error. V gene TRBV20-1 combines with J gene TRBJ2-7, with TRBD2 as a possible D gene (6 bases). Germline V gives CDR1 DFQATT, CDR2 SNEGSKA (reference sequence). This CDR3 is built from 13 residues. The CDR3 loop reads CSTGRPSVGEQYF. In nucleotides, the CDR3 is TGCAGTACCGGCAGGCCTAGCGTGGGCGAGCAATACTTC.

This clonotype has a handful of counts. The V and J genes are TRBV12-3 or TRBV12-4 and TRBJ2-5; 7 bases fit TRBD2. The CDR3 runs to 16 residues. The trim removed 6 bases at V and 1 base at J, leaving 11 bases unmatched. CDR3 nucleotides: TGTGCCAGCAGCCCGGGGGAGCGGGGATTCCAAGAGACCCAGTACTTC. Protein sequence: CASSPGERGFQETQYF.

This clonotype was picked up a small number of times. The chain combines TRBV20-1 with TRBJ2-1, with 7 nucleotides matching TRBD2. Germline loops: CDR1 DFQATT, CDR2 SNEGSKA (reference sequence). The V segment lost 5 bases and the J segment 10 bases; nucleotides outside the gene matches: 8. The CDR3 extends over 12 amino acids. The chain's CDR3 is CSASLSGMEQFF. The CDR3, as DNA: TGCAGTGCTTCCCTCAGCGGGATGGAGCAGTTCTTC.

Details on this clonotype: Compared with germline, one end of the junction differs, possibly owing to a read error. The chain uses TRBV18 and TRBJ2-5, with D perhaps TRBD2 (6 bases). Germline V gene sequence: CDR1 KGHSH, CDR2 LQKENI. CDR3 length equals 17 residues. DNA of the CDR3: TGTACCAGCTCACTGGTGGGGTTTAGCGGCCTAAGGAATGAGCAGTACTTC. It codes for CTSSLVGFSGLRNEQYF.

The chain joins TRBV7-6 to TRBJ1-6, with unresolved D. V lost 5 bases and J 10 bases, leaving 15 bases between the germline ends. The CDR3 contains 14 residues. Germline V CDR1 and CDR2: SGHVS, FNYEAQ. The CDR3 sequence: CASSVEYQGSPLHF. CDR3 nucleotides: TGTGCCAGCAGCGTAGAGTACCAAGGGTCACCCCTCCACTTT.

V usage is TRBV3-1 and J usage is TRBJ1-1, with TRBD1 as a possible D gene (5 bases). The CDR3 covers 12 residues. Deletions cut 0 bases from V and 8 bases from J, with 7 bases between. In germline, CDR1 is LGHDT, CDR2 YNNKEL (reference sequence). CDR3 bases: TGTGCCAGCAGCCAAGAGGGGCGGGAAGCTTTCTTT. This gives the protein CASSQEGREAFF.

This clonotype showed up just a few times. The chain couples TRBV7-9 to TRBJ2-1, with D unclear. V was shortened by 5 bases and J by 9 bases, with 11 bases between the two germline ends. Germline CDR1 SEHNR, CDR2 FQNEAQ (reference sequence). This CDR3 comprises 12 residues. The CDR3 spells CASSLPRSEQFF. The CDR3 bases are TGTGCCAGCAGCCTACCTCGGAGTGAGCAGTTCTTC.

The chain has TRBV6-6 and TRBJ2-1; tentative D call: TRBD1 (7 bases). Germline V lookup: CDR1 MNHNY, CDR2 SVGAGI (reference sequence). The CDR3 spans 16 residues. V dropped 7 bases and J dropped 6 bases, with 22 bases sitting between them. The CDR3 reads CASTKKGQEGSNEQFF. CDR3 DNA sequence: TGTGCCAGCACAAAAAAAGGACAGGAGGGCAGCAATGAGCAGTTCTTC.

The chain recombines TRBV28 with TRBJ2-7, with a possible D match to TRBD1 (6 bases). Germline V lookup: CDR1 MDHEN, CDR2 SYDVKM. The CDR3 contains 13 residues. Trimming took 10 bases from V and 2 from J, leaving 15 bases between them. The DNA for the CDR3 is TGTGCCACAGGGGTGGGGGTGACCTACGAGCAGTACTTC. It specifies CATGVGVTYEQYF.

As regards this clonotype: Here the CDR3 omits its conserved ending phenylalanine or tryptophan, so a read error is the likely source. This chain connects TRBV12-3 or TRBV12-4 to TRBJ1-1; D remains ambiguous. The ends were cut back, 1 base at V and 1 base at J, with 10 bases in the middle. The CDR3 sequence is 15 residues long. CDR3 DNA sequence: TGTGCCAGCAGTTTAGGGCCCTCTGGGAACACTGAAGCTTTCTCT. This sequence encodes CASSLGPSGNTEAFS.

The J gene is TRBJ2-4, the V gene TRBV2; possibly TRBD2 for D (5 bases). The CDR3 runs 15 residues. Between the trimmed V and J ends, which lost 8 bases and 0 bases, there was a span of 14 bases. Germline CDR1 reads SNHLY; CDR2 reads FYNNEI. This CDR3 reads CASGDYNLAKNIQYF. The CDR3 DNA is TGTGCCAGCGGCGACTACAATCTAGCCAAAAACATTCAGTACTTC.

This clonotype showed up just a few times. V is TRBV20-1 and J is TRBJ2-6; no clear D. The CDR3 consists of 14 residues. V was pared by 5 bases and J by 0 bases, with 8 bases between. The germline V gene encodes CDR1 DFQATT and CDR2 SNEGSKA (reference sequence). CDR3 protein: CSAERFSGANVLTF. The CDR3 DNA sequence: TGCAGTGCTGAACGATTCTCTGGGGCCAACGTCCTGACTTTC.

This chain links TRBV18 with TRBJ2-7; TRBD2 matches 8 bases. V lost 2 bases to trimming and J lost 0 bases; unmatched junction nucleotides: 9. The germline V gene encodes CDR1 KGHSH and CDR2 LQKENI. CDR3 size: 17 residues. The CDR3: CASSPTAGGPLSYEQYF. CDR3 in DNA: TGTGCCAGCTCACCAACCGCGGGGGGCCCCCTCTCCTACGAGCAGTACTTC.

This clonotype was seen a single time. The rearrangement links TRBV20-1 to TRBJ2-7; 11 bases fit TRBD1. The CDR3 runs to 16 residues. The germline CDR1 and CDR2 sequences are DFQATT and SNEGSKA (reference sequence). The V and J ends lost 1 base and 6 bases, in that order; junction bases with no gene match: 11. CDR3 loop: CSARVTWGGTGGEQYF. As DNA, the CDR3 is TGCAGTGCTAGAGTTACGTGGGGCGGGACAGGGGGCGAGCAGTACTTC.

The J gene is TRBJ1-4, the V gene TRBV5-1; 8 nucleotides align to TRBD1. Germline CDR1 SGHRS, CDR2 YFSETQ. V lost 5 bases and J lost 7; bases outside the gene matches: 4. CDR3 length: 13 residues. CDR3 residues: CASSPTGAEKLFF. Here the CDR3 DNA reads TGCGCCAGCAGTCCGACAGGGGCTGAAAAACTGTTTTTT.

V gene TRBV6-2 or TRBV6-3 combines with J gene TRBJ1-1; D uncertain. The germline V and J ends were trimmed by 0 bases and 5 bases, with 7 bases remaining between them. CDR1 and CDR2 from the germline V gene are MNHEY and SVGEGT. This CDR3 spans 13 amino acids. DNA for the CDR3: TGTGCCAGCAGTTACTCGAGCGTAACTGAAGCTTTCTTT. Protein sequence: CASSYSSVTEAFF.

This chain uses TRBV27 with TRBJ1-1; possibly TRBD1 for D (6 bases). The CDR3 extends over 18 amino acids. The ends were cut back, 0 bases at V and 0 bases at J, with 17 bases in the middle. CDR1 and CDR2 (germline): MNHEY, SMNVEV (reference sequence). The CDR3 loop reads CASSLSGRGGFMNTEAFF. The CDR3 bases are TGTGCCAGCAGTTTATCGGGAAGGGGGGGATTTATGAACACTGAAGCTTTCTTT.

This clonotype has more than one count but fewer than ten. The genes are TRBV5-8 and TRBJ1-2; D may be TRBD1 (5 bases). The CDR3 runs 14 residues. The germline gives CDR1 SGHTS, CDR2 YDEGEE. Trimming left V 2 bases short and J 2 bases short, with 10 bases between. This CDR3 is CASSFEGNNYGYTF. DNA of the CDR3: TGTGCCAGCAGCTTTGAGGGGAACAACTATGGCTACACCTTC.

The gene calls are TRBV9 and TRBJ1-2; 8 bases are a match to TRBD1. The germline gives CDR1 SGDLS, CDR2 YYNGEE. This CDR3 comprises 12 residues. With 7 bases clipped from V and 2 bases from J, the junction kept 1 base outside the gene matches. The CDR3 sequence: CASGQGNYGYTF. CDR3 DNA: TGTGCCAGCGGACAGGGCAACTATGGCTACACCTTC. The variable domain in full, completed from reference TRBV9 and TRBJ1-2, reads DSGVTQTPKHLITATGQRVTLRCSPRSGDLSVYWYQQSLDQGLQFLIQYYNGEERAKGNILERFSAQQFPDLHSELNLSSLELGDSALYFCASGQGNYGYTFGSGTRLTVV.

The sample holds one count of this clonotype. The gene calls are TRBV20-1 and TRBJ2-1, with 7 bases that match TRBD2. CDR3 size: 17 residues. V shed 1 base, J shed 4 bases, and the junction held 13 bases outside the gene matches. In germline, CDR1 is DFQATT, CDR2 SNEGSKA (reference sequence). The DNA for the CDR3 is TGCAGTGCTAGAGCCTTGGGGGGAGCGGGAACTTACAATGAGCAGTTCTTC. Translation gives CSARALGGAGTYNEQFF.

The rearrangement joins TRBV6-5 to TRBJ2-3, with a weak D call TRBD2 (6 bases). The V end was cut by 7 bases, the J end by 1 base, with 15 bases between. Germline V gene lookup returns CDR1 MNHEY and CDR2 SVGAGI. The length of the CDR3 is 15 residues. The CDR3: CASTFSGGGTDTQYF. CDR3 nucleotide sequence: TGTGCCAGCACCTTCTCAGGCGGGGGCACAGATACGCAGTATTTT.

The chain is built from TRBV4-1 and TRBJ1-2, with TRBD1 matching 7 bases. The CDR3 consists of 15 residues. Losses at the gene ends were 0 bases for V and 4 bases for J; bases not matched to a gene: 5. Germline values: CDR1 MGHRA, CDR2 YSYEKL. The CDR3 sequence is CASSQDETGSYGYTF. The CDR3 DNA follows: TGCGCCAGCAGCCAAGATGAGACAGGGAGCTATGGCTACACCTTC.